One TCR beta chain is described in this entry. This specimen comes from a study of T cell changes during pregnancy in multiple sclerosis. CDR3 length equals 18 residues. The junction had 13 bases not matched to a gene; V was cut back by 3 bases and J by 2 bases. Germline V gene lookup returns CDR1 SGHVS and CDR2 FQNEAQ. Some clones are missing from TCRdb's copy, which holds only in-frame ones; the method was immunoSEQ multiplex PCR. The data hold approximately 20,000 clones, with roughly 89% observed a single time. The chain joins TRBV7-8 to TRBJ2-7; TRBD2 matches at 10 bases. The material sequenced was CD8+ T cells from peripheral blood mononuclear cells, taken in the second trimester of pregnancy. The TCR comes from a female donor in good health, enrolled as a control in a pregnancy study. The CDR3 loop is CASSFLAGGSRLTYEQYF. As DNA, the CDR3 is TGTGCCAGCAGCTTCTTAGCGGGAGGATCCCGTTTGACCTACGAGCAGTACTTC.